These 15 T cell receptor beta chains share one sample of origin, sequenced in a study of cytotoxic CD8 clonotypes in ibrutinib-treated CLL. Profiled with immunoSEQ multiplex PCR; TCRdb holds only in-frame clones, not every one. Among tens of thousands of clones listed, over 75% were seen once. Specimen: PBMCs, collected after 12 months of ibrutinib treatment. The origin of the receptors is a human donor with chronic lymphocytic leukemia.

CDR3 protein: CASSLPGLAGGPRNTQYF. DNA of the CDR3: TGTGCCAGCAGTTTACCGGGACTAGCGGGAGGGCCTAGAAATACGCAGTATTTT. The genes are TRBV28 and TRBJ2-3; 16 nucleotides match TRBD2. The germline gives CDR1 MDHEN, CDR2 SYDVKM. The CDR3 is 18 residues long. Trimming cost V 2 bases and J 7 bases; bases outside gene matches: 9.

The rearrangement joins TRBV7-2 to TRBJ2-1; 8 nucleotides match TRBD2. Trimming cost V 5 bases and J 2 bases; bases outside gene matches: 17. The CDR3 runs 19 residues. The V gene's germline CDR1 is SGHTA and CDR2 FQGNSA. The DNA for the CDR3 is TGTGCCAGCAGCCTTAGAGCGGGAGTACCACCAACAACCTACAATGAGCAGTTCTTC. Translation gives CASSLRAGVPPTTYNEQFF.

The chain links TRBV4-2 to TRBJ2-2, with D maybe TRBD2 (6 bases). CDR1 is LGHNA and CDR2 is YNFKEQ in the germline V gene. The V end was cut by 4 bases, the J end by 4 bases, with 10 bases between. This CDR3 spans 14 amino acids. The CDR3 DNA reads TGTGCCAGCAGCCTCAGCGGGCCCACCGGGGAGCTGTTTTTT. Amino acid sequence: CASSLSGPTGELFF.

The chain couples TRBV5-1 to TRBJ1-2; 7 bases map to TRBD1. The CDR3 sequence is 14 residues long. The trim removed 1 base at V and 3 bases at J, leaving 3 bases unmatched. Per germline, CDR1 SGHRS and CDR2 YFSETQ. The chain's CDR3 is CASSLWQGDYGYTF. CDR3 DNA sequence: TGCGCCAGCAGCTTGTGGCAGGGGGACTATGGCTACACCTTC. The full variable domain, completed using reference TRBV5-1 and TRBJ1-2, is KAGVTQTPRYLIKTRGQQVTLSCSPISGHRSVSWYQQTPGQGLQFLFEYFSETQRNKGNFPGRFSGRQFSNSRSEMNVSTLELGDSALYLCASSLWQGDYGYTFGSGTRLTVV.

The chain combines TRBV27 with TRBJ2-3; TRBD1 or TRBD2 may be the D gene (5 bases each). The CDR3 is 12 residues long. V shed 6 bases and J shed 11 bases, with 15 bases lying between them. The germline CDR1 and CDR2 sequences are MNHEY and SMNVEV (reference sequence). CDR3 DNA: TGTGCCAGCAGCATTTCGGGGACCAAGCAGTATTTT. Its protein product is CASSISGTKQYF.

This clone was seen just once. The CDR3 here is CASSLTPNYEQYF. The CDR3 DNA follows: TGTGCCAGCAGCCTCACCCCGAACTACGAGCAGTACTTC. This sequence joins TRBV27 and TRBJ2-7, with unresolved D. CDR3 length: 13 residues. The germline gives CDR1 MNHEY, CDR2 SMNVEV (reference sequence). Trimming took 6 bases from V and 3 from J, leaving 12 bases between them.

The table lists this clone with a few counts. The chain combines TRBV6-1 with TRBJ1-5; D unresolved. The CDR3 is 13 amino acids. V gave up 6 bases and J gave up 1 base, with 7 bases separating them. The germline V gene has CDR1 MNHNS and CDR2 SASEGT. The CDR3 sequence is CASSRRSNQPQHF. The CDR3 DNA follows: TGTGCCAGCAGCAGGAGGAGCAATCAGCCCCAGCATTTT.

This clone was detected a few times. The chain combines TRBV15 with TRBJ1-1; D unresolved. In germline, CDR1 is LNHNV, CDR2 YYDKDF (reference sequence). Between the trimmed V and J ends, which lost 3 bases and 1 base, there was a span of 9 bases. The CDR3 contains 14 residues. In DNA form, the CDR3 reads TGTGCCACCAGCAGGAAAACAACGAACACTGAAGCTTTCTTT. It codes for CATSRKTTNTEAFF.

This chain joins TRBV28 and TRBJ2-2, with 12 positions matching TRBD1. CDR3 length: 21 amino acids. Germline V gene data show CDR1 as MDHEN and CDR2 as SYDVKM. J was trimmed by 1 base and V by 5 bases; bases with no gene match: 17. In DNA form, the CDR3 reads TGTGCCAGCAGTCCTACACCGTACGGGACAGGGGGCCTGGAGAACACCGGGGAGCTGTTTTTT. Translated: CASSPTPYGTGGLENTGELFF.

This chain joins TRBV5-6 and TRBJ1-5; TRBD1 might be the D (5 bases). V dropped 0 bases and J dropped 6 bases, with 10 bases sitting between them. The CDR3 totals 14 residues. CDR1 is SGHDT and CDR2 is YYEEEE in the germline V gene. This CDR3 reads CASSLARGSQPQHF. CDR3 bases: TGTGCCAGCAGCTTGGCCCGGGGCAGTCAGCCCCAGCATTTT.

The chain couples TRBV18 to TRBJ2-2; D may be TRBD1 (5 bases). This CDR3 is 16 amino acids long. V was cut by 1 base and J by 1 base, with 10 bases left in between. Germline CDR1 and CDR2: KGHSH and LQKENI. In DNA, the CDR3 is TGTGCCAGCTCACCACTTCAGACAGAGAACACCGGGGAGCTGTTTTTT. Residues: CASSPLQTENTGELFF.

By proportion, this clone is medium-sized. The rearrangement links TRBV28 to TRBJ2-2; the D is unclear. V lost 3 bases and J 7 bases, leaving 6 bases between the germline ends. The length of the CDR3 is 12 residues. Per germline, CDR1 MDHEN and CDR2 SYDVKM. CDR3 region: CASSFLFGELFF. In DNA, the CDR3 is TGTGCCAGCAGTTTCCTCTTCGGGGAGCTGTTTTTT.

This clone was detected only once. The chain recombines TRBV19 with TRBJ2-3, with 8 bases that match TRBD2. J lost 2 bases, V lost 6 bases, and 4 bases had no gene match. Germline CDR1 and CDR2: LNHDA and SQIVND (reference sequence). This CDR3 region has 14 residues. CDR3 coding DNA: TGTGCCAGTAGGTTAGCGGGGTCCACAGATACGCAGTATTTT. It translates to CASRLAGSTDTQYF.

This chain connects TRBV6-5 to TRBJ2-3, with D unresolved. The V gene lost 6 bases and the J gene lost 2 bases, with 9 bases spanning the gap. The CDR3 spans 13 residues. Germline V gene sequence: CDR1 MNHEY, CDR2 SVGAGI. The CDR3 nucleotides are TGTGCCAGCAGCCTCGCCTCCACAGATACGCAGTATTTT. Its translation is CASSLASTDTQYF.

The table lists this clone with a few counts. The J gene is TRBJ1-5, the V gene TRBV18, with 8 bases fitting TRBD1. The CDR3 is made up of 15 amino acids. V lost 2 bases to trimming and J lost 2 bases; unmatched junction nucleotides: 2. Germline V gene lookup returns CDR1 KGHSH and CDR2 LQKENI. In DNA, the CDR3 is TGTGCCAGCTCACCAAAGACAGGGGGCAATCAGCCCCAGCATTTT. It yields the protein CASSPKTGGNQPQHF.